Ten or more counts support the clone carrying this T cell receptor beta chain. Its antigen is unidentified. Without the conserved terminal phenylalanine or tryptophan, this CDR3 likely stems from a read error. TCRdb re-analyzed the PCR reads using MiXCR. The sample has some 6,800 clones, more than 2.5% seen once; the top ten hold 16%. The germline CDR1 and CDR2 sequences are SGHRS and YFSETQ. The CDR3 extends over 13 amino acids. Trimming cost V 4 bases and J 4 bases; bases outside gene matches: 2. Patients underwent thyroid surgery, and none had received any treatment before it. The data stem from a study of metastatic and nonmetastatic thyroid tumors. Study-wide findings and caveats: According to reports, the diversity of TCR beta was significantly higher in malignant thyroid tumors than in benign nodules, and this held in both blood and tumor samples.

The genes are TRBV5-1 and TRBJ2-1; 7 nucleotides match TRBD2. Sequenced sample: tumor tissue. The clonotype was recovered from a female donor with papillary thyroid cancer or a benign thyroid nodule (not recorded which). Some clones in this sample may be carry-over from other donors' samples. CDR3 region: CASSPAGYNEQFV. The CDR3 DNA reads TGCGCCAGCAGCCCAGCGGGGTACAATGAGCAGTTCGTC.